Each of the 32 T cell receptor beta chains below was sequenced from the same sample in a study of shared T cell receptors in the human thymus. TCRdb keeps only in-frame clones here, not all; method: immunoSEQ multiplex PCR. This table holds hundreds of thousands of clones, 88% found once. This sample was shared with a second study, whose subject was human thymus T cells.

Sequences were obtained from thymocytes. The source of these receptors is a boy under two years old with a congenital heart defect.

The CDR3, as DNA: TGTGCCAGCAGTGAATACAAGCGGGAGGGGTACAATGAGCAGTTCTTC. As protein: CASSEYKREGYNEQFF. V usage is TRBV25-1 and J usage is TRBJ2-1; 10 bases fit TRBD2. Germline CDR1 MGHDK, CDR2 SYGVNS. There are 16 residues in the CDR3. V trimming: 0 bases; J trimming: 4 bases; junction bases outside the gene matches: 3.

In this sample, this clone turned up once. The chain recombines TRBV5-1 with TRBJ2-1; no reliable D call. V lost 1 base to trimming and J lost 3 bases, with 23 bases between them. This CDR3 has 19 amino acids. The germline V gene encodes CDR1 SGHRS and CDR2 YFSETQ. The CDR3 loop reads CASSLTGRPSGPRYNEQFF. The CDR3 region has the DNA TGCGCCAGCAGCTTGACCGGCCGGCCTTCGGGTCCCCGCTACAATGAGCAGTTCTTC.

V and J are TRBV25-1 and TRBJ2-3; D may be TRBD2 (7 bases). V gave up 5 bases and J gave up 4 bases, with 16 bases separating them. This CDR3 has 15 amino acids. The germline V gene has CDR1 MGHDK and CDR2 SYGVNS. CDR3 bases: TGTGCCAGCAGTCGCCGCGGGGGCGAGTCAGATACGCAGTATTTT. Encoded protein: CASSRRGGESDTQYF.

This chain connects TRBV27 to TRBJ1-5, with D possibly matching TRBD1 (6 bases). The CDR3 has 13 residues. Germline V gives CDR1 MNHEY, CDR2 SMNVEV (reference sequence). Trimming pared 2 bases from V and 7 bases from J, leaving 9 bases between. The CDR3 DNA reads TGTGCCAGCAGTTTAACAGGGTACCAGCCCCAGCATTTT. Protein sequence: CASSLTGYQPQHF.

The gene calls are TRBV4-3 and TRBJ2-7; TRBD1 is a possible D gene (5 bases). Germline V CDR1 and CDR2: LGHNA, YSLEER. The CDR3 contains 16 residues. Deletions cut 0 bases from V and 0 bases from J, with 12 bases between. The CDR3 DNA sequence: TGCGCCAGCAGCCAAGAAAGGGGCACTACCTCCTACGAGCAGTACTTC. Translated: CASSQERGTTSYEQYF.

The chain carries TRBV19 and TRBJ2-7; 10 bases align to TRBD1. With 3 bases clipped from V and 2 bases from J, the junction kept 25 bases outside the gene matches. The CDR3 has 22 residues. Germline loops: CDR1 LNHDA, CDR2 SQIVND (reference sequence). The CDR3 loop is CASSMWPSPHRPGQGWTYEQYF. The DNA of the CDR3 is TGTGCCAGTAGTATGTGGCCCTCACCCCATCGACCGGGACAGGGGTGGACCTACGAGCAGTACTTC.

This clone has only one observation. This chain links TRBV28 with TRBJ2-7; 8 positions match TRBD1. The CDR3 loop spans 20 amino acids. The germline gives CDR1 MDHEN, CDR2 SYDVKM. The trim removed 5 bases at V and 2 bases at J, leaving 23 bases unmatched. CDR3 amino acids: CASSTWARRTGKGIPYEQYF. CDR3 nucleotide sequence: TGTGCCAGCAGTACCTGGGCACGGAGGACAGGGAAGGGTATTCCCTACGAGCAGTACTTC.

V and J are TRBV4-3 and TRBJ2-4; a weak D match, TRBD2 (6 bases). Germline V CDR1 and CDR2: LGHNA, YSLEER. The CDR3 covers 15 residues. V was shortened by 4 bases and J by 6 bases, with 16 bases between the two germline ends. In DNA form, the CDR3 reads TGCGCCAGCAGCCGGCACGGAGGGCCGAGAAACATTCAGTACTTC. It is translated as CASSRHGGPRNIQYF.

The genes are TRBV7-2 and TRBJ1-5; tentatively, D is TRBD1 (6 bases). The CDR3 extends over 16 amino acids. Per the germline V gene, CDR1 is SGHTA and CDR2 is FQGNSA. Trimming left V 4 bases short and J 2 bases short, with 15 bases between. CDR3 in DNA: TGTGCCAGCAGCTCACAGGGTGACGATGGCAATCAGCCCCAGCATTTT. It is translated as CASSSQGDDGNQPQHF.

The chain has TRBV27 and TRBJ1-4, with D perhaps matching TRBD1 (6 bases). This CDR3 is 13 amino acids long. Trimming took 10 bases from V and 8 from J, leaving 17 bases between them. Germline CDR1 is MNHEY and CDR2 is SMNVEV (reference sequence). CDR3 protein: CATRGRGREKLFF. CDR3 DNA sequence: TGTGCCACCCGGGGCAGGGGTAGGGAAAAACTGTTTTTT.

CDR3 sequence (DNA): TGCAGCGTTCGCAGAGGTGAGCAGTTCTTC. The encoded protein is CSVRRGEQFF. V usage is TRBV29-1 and J usage is TRBJ2-1, with D unresolved. The length of the CDR3 is 10 residues. Germline V CDR1 and CDR2: SQVTM, ANQGSEA. Between the trimmed V and J ends, which lost 5 bases and 9 bases, there was a span of 8 bases.

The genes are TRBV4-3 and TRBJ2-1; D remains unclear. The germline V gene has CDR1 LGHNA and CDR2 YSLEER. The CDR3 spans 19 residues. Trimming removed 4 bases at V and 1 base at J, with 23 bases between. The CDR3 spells CASSRAEDGSFPSYNEQFF. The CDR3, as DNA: TGCGCCAGCAGCCGGGCAGAAGACGGTTCTTTTCCATCCTACAATGAGCAGTTCTTC.

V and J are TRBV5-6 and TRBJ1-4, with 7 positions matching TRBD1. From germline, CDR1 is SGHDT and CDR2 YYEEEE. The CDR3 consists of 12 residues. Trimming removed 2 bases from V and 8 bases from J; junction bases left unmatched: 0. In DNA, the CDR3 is TGTGCCAGCAGCTTACAGGGGGAAAAACTGTTTTTT. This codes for CASSLQGEKLFF.

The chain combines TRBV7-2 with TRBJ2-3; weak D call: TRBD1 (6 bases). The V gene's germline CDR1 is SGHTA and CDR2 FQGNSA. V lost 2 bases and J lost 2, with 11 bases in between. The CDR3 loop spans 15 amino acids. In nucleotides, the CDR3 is TGTGCCAGCAGCTTACGACAGGTTTCCACAGATACGCAGTATTTT. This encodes CASSLRQVSTDTQYF.

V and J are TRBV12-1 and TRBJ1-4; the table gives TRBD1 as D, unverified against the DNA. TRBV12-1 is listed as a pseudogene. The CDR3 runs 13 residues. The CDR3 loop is CASSEGEDEKLFF. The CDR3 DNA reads TGTGCCAGCAGTGAGGGGGAAGATGAAAAACTGTTTTTT.

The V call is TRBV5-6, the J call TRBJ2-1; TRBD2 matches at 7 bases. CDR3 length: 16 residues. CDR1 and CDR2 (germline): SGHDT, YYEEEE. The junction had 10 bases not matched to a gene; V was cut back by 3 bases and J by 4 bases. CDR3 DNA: TGTGCCAGCAGCTCCCCTGGGGGGGTTGGGTACAATGAGCAGTTCTTC. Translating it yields CASSSPGGVGYNEQFF.

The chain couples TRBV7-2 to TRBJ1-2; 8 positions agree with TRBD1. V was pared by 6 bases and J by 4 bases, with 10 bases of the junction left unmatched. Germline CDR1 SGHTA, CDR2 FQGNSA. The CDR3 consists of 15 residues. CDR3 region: CASRTQGGGLYGYTF. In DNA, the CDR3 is TGTGCCAGCAGAACACAGGGGGGAGGGCTCTATGGCTACACCTTC.

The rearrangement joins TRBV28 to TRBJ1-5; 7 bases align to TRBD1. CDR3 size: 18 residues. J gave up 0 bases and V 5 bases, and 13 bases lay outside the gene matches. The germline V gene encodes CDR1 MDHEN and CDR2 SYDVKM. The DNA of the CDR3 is TGTGCCAGCAGTGGGAGACTGACAGGGCCTTATAGCAATCAGCCCCAGCATTTT. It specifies CASSGRLTGPYSNQPQHF.

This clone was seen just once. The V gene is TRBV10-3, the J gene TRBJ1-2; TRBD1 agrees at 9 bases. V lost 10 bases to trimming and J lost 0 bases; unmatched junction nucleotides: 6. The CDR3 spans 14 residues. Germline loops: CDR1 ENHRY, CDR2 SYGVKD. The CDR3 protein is CANKGQGANYGYTF. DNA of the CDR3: TGTGCCAACAAGGGACAGGGAGCTAACTATGGCTACACCTTC.

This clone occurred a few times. CDR3 DNA: TGCGCCAGCAGCCAAGAAGTTAGGGACAGGGTCTATGGCTACACCTTC. Protein sequence: CASSQEVRDRVYGYTF. This chain links TRBV4-3 with TRBJ1-2; TRBD1 matches 9 bases. The germline V gene has CDR1 LGHNA and CDR2 YSLEER. The CDR3 has 16 amino acids. V lost 0 bases and J lost 4; bases outside the gene matches: 6.

The CDR3 is CASSPTRGPLGEQFF. Here the CDR3 DNA reads TGCGCCAGCAGCCCGACTAGGGGGCCTTTGGGTGAGCAGTTCTTC. The rearrangement joins TRBV4-3 to TRBJ2-1; TRBD1 might be the D (7 bases). CDR1 is LGHNA, CDR2 YSLEER, per germline. The CDR3 has 15 amino acids. The V gene lost 4 bases and the J gene lost 9 bases, with 19 bases spanning the gap.

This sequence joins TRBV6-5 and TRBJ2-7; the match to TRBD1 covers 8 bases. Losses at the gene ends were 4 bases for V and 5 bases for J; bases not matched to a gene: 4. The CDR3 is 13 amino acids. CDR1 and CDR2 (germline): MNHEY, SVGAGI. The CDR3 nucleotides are TGTGCCAGCAGTTTGGACAGGGACCACGAGCAGTACTTC. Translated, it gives CASSLDRDHEQYF.

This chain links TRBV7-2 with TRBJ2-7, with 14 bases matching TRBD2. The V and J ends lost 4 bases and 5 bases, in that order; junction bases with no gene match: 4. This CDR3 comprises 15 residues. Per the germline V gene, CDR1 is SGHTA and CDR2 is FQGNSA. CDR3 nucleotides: TGTGCCAGCAGCTCGGGACTAGCGGGAGTCCACGAGCAGTACTTC. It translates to CASSSGLAGVHEQYF.

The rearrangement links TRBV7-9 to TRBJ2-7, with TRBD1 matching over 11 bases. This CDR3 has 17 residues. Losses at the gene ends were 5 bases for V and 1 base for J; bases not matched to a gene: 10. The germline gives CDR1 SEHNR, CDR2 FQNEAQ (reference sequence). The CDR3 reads CASSPPPGTGGSYEQYF. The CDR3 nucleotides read TGTGCCAGCAGCCCCCCGCCCGGGACAGGGGGGTCCTACGAGCAGTACTTC.

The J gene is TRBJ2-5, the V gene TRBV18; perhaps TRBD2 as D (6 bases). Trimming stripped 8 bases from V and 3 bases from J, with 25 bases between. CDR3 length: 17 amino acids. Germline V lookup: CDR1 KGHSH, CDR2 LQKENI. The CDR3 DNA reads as TGTGCCAGCACAGTTCCGGCGGGATGGGGAAAGGAAGAGACCCAGTACTTC. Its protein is CASTVPAGWGKEETQYF.

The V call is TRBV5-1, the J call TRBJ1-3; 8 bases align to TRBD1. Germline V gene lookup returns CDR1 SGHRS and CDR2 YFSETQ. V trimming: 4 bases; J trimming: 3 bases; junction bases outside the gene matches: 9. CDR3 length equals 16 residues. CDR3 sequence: CASSPLGQGGGNTIYF. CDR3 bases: TGCGCCAGCAGCCCACTCGGACAGGGAGGTGGAAACACCATATATTTT.

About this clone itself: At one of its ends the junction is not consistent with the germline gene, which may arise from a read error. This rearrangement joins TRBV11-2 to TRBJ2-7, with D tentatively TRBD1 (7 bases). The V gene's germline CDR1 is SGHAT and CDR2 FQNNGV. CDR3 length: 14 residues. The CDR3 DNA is TGTGCCAGCACCTTAGCAGGGGGGTGGTACGAGCAGTACTTC. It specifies CASTLAGGWYEQYF.

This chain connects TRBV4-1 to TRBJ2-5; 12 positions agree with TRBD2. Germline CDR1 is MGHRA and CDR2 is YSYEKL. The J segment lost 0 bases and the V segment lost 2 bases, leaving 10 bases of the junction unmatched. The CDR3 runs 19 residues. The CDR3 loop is CASSQNLPSGRVYQETQYF. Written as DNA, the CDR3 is TGCGCCAGCAGCCAAAACCTCCCTAGCGGGAGGGTTTACCAAGAGACCCAGTACTTC.

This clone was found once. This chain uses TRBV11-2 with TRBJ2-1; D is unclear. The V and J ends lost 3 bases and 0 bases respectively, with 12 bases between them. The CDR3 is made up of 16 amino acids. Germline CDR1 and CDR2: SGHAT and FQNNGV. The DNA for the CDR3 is TGTGCCAGCAGCTTTCGAGGCCCCCTCTCCTACAATGAGCAGTTCTTC. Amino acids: CASSFRGPLSYNEQFF.

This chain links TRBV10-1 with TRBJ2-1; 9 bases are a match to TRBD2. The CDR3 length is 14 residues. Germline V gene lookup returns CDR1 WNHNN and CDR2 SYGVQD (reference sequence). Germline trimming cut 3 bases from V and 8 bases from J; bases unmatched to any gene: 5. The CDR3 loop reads CASSDGGRAYEQFF. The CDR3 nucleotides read TGCGCCAGCAGTGATGGCGGGAGGGCCTATGAGCAGTTCTTC.

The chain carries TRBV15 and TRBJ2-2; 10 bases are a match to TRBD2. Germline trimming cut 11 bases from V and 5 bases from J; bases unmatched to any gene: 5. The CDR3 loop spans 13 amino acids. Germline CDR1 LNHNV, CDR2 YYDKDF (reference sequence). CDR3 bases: TGTGCCGCCCGGACTAGCGGAACCGGGGAGCTGTTTTTT. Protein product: CAARTSGTGELFF.

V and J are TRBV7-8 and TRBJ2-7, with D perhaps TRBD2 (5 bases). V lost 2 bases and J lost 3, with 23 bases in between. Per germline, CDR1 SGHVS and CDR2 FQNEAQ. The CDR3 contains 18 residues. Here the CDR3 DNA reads TGTGCCAGCAGCTTAATGGATTCGTGCCGGATGAGCGGCTACGAGCAGTACTTC. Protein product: CASSLMDSCRMSGYEQYF.